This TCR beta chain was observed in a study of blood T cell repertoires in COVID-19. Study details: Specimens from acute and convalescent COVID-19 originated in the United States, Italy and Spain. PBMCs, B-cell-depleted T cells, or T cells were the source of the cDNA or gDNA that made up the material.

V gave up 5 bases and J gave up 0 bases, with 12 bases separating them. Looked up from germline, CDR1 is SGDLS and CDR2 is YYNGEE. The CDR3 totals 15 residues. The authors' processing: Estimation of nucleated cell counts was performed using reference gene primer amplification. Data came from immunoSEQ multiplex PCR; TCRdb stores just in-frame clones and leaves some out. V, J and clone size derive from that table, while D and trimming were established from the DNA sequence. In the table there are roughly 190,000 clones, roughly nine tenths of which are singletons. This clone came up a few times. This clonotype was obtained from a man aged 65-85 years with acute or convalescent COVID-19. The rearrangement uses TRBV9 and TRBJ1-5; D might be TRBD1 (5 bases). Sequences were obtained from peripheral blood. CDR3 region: CASSPGHLSNQPQHF. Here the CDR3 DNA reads TGTGCCAGCAGTCCTGGACACCTTAGCAATCAGCCCCAGCATTTT.